A selection of T cell receptor beta chains follows, all from one sample in a study of blood T cell repertoires in COVID-19. The assay was immunoSEQ multiplex PCR, and TCRdb's table has in-frame clones only and misses some. The profile covers just over 250,000 clones, with approximately 90% appearing a single time and over 4% taken by the ten largest. Source material: peripheral blood. The origin of the receptors is a man aged 55 to 70 who had recovered from COVID-19. The CDR3 runs from the conserved cysteine through the conserved F or W. A D gene is named only where the DNA matches it firmly. Clone size is given for some rows only: seen once, a few or many times, or a class if the clone is expanded.

>TRBV19|NA|NA|TRBJ2-1
CASNHRGITDNEQFF
TGTGCCAGTAATCATAGGGGGATAACGGACAATGAGCAGTTCTTC
>TRBV5-1|NA|once|TRBJ2-7
CASSLGSGEEQYF
TGCGCCAGCAGCTTGGGGTCGGGAGAGGAGCAGTACTTC
>TRBV11-2|NA|NA|TRBJ1-6
CASRSSPGNSPLHF
TGTGCCAGCAGATCGTCGCCGGGGAATTCACCCCTCCACTTT
>TRBV3-1/TRBV3-2|TRBD1|NA|TRBJ2-7
CASSQMTGGLREQYF
TGTGCCAGCAGCCAAATGACAGGGGGCTTGCGGGAGCAGTACTTC
>TRBV19|TRBD1|NA|TRBJ1-1
CASKKGQGNTEAFF
TGTGCCAGTAAAAAGGGACAGGGGAACACTGAAGCTTTCTTT
>TRBV7-2|NA|NA|TRBJ2-3
CASSLVGGDTQYF
TGTGCCAGCAGCTTAGTAGGAGGAGATACGCAGTATTTT
>TRBV27|TRBD1|once|TRBJ2-7
CASSLRAGGGEQYF
TGTGCCAGCAGTCTCAGGGCAGGGGGTGGCGAGCAGTACTTC
>TRBV6-2/TRBV6-3|NA|NA|TRBJ1-1
CASSYRGDTEAFF
TGTGCCAGCAGTTACAGGGGTGACACTGAAGCTTTCTTT
>TRBV5-5|NA|NA|TRBJ2-7
CASSLWPNRYEQYF
TGTGCCAGCAGCTTGTGGCCGAACCGCTACGAGCAGTACTTC
>TRBV28|NA|NA|TRBJ2-3
CASSYYYAGRDEDTQYF
TGTGCCAGCAGTTATTACTATGCGGGTAGGGATGAAGATACGCAGTATTTT
>TRBV5-4|NA|NA|TRBJ2-5
CASSLRFRGGGLRETQYF
TGTGCCAGCAGCTTGCGTTTTCGGGGTGGAGGGTTGCGAGAGACCCAGTACTTC
>TRBV5-1|TRBD2|once|TRBJ2-5
CASSGRTSGGQETQYF
TGCGCCAGCAGCGGACGGACTAGCGGGGGCCAAGAGACCCAGTACTTC
>TRBV11-2|NA|NA|TRBJ1-2
CASSLDRGTYGYTF
TGTGCCAGCAGCTTAGATAGGGGAACCTATGGCTACACCTTC
>TRBV9|NA|NA|TRBJ1-3
CASSVNNGNTIYF
TGTGCCAGCAGCGTAAACAACGGAAACACCATATATTTT
>TRBV4-2|TRBD1|NA|TRBJ2-7
CASSQDRAGGYEQYF
TGTGCCAGCAGCCAAGATAGGGCAGGGGGCTACGAGCAGTACTTC
>TRBV7-9|NA|NA|TRBJ1-5
CASSLTGGSNQPQHF
TGTGCCAGCAGCCTTACGGGGGGGAGCAATCAGCCCCAGCATTTT
>TRBV9|NA|once|TRBJ2-1
CASSVVAGLVGYEQFF
TGTGCCAGCAGCGTAGTCGCGGGGTTGGTTGGGTATGAGCAGTTCTTC
>TRBV3-1/TRBV3-2|NA|NA|TRBJ2-7
CASSQDLVSSYEQYF
TGTGCCAGCAGCCAAGATTTGGTCAGTTCCTACGAGCAGTACTTC
>TRBV28|NA|NA|TRBJ1-2
CASSNNLWGYTF
TGTGCCAGCAGTAACAACCTTTGGGGCTACACCTTC
>TRBV6-5|NA|NA|TRBJ1-4
CASRIQGSANEKLFF
TGTGCCAGCAGGATCCAGGGCTCGGCTAATGAAAAACTGTTTTTT
>TRBV27|TRBD1|NA|TRBJ1-2
CASSSRQGANYGYTF
TGTGCCAGCAGTTCTCGACAGGGGGCAAACTATGGCTACACCTTC
>TRBV10-3|TRBD1|NA|TRBJ1-2
CAISLTGADGYTF
TGTGCCATCAGTTTAACAGGGGCAGATGGCTACACCTTC
>TRBV12-3/TRBV12-4|NA|NA|TRBJ2-1
CASRGPTNEQFF
TGTGCCAGCAGGGGCCCGACAAATGAGCAGTTCTTC
>TRBV7-9|NA|NA|TRBJ1-3
CASSLALLTGNTIYF
TGTGCCAGCAGCTTAGCGCTCCTAACTGGAAACACCATATATTTT
>TRBV5-4|NA|NA|TRBJ2-7
CASSLGSGPSYEQYF
TGTGCCAGCAGCTTGGGTAGCGGACCCTCCTACGAGCAGTACTTC
>TRBV23-1|TRBD1|NA|TRBJ2-7
CASSQSPGTAYEQYF
TGCGCCAGCAGTCAATCGCCGGGGACAGCCTACGAGCAGTACTTC
>TRBV19|NA|NA|TRBJ1-5
CASSIPQGTQPQHF
TGTGCCAGTAGTATCCCGCAGGGGACCCAGCCCCAGCATTTT
>TRBV6-1|NA|NA|TRBJ2-7
CASSEVITSYEQYF
TGTGCCAGCAGTGAAGTAATAACTTCCTACGAGCAGTACTTC
>TRBV5-8|NA|NA|TRBJ1-5
CASSLYRRGTRNQPQHF
TGTGCCAGCAGCTTGTATAGGCGGGGTACAAGGAATCAGCCCCAGCATTTT
>TRBV19|TRBD1|NA|TRBJ1-4
CASSPTDRGFEKLFF
TGTGCCAGTAGTCCGACCGACAGGGGGTTTGAAAAACTGTTTTTT
>TRBV2|NA|few|TRBJ2-1
CASSQGLNSYNEQFF
TGTGCCAGCAGTCAGGGACTCAACTCCTACAATGAGCAGTTCTTC
>TRBV2|NA|NA|TRBJ2-3
CASSVPSARTDTQYF
TGTGCCAGCAGTGTGCCTAGCGCCCGCACAGATACGCAGTATTTT
>TRBV9|NA|once|TRBJ2-4
CASSADSLGIQYF
TGTGCCAGCAGCGCGGACTCGCTAGGCATTCAGTACTTC
>TRBV5-6|NA|few|TRBJ1-2
CASSLGHGYGYTF
TGTGCCAGCAGCTTGGGACACGGCTATGGCTACACCTTC
>TRBV19|TRBD1|NA|TRBJ1-4
CASSRDSPEDGEKLFF
TGTGCCAGTAGTAGGGACAGCCCCGAAGACGGTGAAAAACTGTTTTTT
>TRBV10-2|TRBD1|NA|TRBJ1-5
CASSDSGTGLRQPQHF
TGCGCCAGCAGTGACTCCGGGACAGGACTTAGACAGCCCCAGCATTTT
>TRBV7-3|TRBD2|NA|TRBJ2-3
CASSQGLAGNQRDTQYF
TGTGCCAGCAGCCAAGGGCTAGCGGGTAACCAAAGAGATACGCAGTATTTT
>TRBV2|NA|NA|TRBJ1-6
CASSGGQTIYNSPLHF
TGTGCCAGCAGTGGCGGACAGACGATCTATAATTCACCCCTCCACTTT
>TRBV9|TRBD2|NA|TRBJ2-5
CASSVGRGTSGGQETQYF
TGTGCCAGCAGCGTGGGGCGGGGAACTAGCGGGGGACAGGAGACCCAGTACTTC
>TRBV6-4|NA|NA|TRBJ2-2
CASSDAVGTGELFF
TGTGCCAGCAGTGACGCGGTAGGCACCGGGGAGCTGTTTTTT
>TRBV2|NA|NA|TRBJ1-2
CASSFRVNYGYTF
TGTGCCAGCAGTTTCAGGGTTAACTATGGCTACACCTTC
>TRBV5-1|NA|NA|TRBJ2-5
CASSIGGTGETQYF
TGCGCCAGCAGCATTGGGGGGACGGGAGAGACCCAGTACTTC